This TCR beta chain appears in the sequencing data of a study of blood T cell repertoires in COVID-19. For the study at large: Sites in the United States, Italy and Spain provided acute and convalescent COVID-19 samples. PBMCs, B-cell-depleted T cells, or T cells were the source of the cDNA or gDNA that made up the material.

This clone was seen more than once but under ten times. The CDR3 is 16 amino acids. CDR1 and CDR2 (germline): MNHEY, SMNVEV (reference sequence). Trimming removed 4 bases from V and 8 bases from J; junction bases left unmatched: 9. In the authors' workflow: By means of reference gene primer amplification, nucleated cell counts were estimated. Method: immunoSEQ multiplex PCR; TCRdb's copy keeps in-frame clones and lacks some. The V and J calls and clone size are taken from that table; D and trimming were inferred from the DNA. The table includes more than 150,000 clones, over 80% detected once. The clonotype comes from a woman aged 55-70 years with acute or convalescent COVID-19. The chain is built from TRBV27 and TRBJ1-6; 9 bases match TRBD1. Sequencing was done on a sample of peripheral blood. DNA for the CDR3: TGTGCCAGCAGTTCCCCCCGGGACAGGGTTCATTCACCCCTCCACTTT. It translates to CASSSPRDRVHSPLHF.